This TCR beta chain stems from a study of cytomegalovirus exposure and HLA in healthy donors. Findings and caveats of the study: An analysis done earlier found most TCR beta V segments productive about 87% or about 30% of the time.

PCR primers comprised 60 Vbeta and 13 Jbeta primers. Libraries were prepared by immunoSEQ multiplex PCR; TCRdb keeps only in-frame clonotypes and omits some of them. The sample has roughly 150,000 clones, over 70% seen once; the top ten hold 1.3%. V was cut by 2 bases and J by 6 bases, with 11 bases left in between. Per the germline V gene, CDR1 is MNHEY and CDR2 is SMNVEV (reference sequence). This CDR3 has 14 residues. Of note for this clone: Its antigen remains unidentified.

Sequencing input: PBMCs. The rearrangement links TRBV27 to TRBJ2-1; possible D gene TRBD2, 6 bases. The receptor comes from a man in his fifties or sixties in good health and CMV-seropositive. CDR3 DNA: TGTGCCAGCAGTTTACTCCGGGGGTCCAATGAGCAGTTCTTC. This sequence encodes CASSLLRGSNEQFF.